This TCR beta chain came from a study of CD8+CD57+ T cells in acquired aplastic anemia. Sequenced patients had shown CD8+CD57+ cell expansion by flow cytometry. V lost 5 bases, J lost 3 bases, and 14 bases lay in between. From germline, CDR1 is SGHTA and CDR2 FQGTGA. The CDR3 has 15 amino acids. Profiling that covered TCR beta VDJ and CDR3 relied on genomic DNA as its template. TCRdb independently ran MiXCR on the reads; one entry per CDR3 protein. The data show under 350,000 distinct CDR3 sequences, 45% to 65% seen once. The chain carries TRBV7-3 and TRBJ1-3; D is possibly TRBD1 (5 bases). This TCR was sampled from a human donor with aplastic anemia. The specimen was sorted CD4+, CD8+, or CD8+CD57+ T cells (not recorded which) from PBMCs. CDR3 loop: CASSLGTSFGNTIYF. Here the CDR3 DNA reads TGTGCCAGCAGCCTCGGGACTAGCTTTGGAAACACCATATATTTT.